This T cell receptor (beta chain) originates from a study of breast tumors, draining lymph nodes, adjacent tissues. Findings and limits, study-wide: Findings are consistent with lymph node origin and intratumoral expansion of most tumor T cells. Tumor TCR diversity was below lymph nodes but above nontumor tissue. That most tumor T cells come from lymph nodes remained unproven.

This clonotype was counted at least ten times. What it binds is unknown. TCRdb processed the multiplex PCR reads anew with MiXCR; each CDR3 protein has one entry. The table shows tens of thousands of distinct CDR3 sequences, with more than 25% occurring only once. Samples came from axillary lymph nodes draining the breast cancer. This clonotype originated in a female donor with breast cancer. Some clones in this sample may be carry-over from other donors' samples. Sequenced material: axillary lymph node tissue.

This CDR3 is CAWATGLGRGYTF. As DNA, the CDR3 is TGTGCCTGGGCTACAGGGTTAGGACGTGGCTACACCTTC. The chain joins TRBV30 to TRBJ1-2; D is perhaps TRBD1 (6 bases). Germline V gene lookup returns CDR1 GTSNPN and CDR2 SVGIG (reference sequence). The length of the CDR3 is 13 residues. With 5 bases removed from V and 7 bases from J, the gap between germline ends came to 17 bases.